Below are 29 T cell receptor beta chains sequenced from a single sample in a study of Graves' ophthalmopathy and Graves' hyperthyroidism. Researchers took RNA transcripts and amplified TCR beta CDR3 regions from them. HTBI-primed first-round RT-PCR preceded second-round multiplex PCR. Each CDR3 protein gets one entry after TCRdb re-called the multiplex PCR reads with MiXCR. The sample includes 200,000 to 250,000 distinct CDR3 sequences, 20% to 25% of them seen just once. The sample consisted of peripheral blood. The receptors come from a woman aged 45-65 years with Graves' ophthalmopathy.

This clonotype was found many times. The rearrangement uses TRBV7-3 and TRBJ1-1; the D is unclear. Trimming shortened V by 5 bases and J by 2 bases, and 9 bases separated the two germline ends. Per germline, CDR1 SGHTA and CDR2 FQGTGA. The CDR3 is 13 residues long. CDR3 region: CASSLDPNTEAFF. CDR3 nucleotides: TGTGCCAGCAGCCTGGACCCTAACACTGAAGCTTTCTTT.

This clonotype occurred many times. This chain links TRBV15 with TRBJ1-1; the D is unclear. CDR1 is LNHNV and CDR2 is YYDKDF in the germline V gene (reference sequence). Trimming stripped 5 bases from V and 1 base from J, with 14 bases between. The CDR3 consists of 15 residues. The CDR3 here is CATSPRGRANTEAFF. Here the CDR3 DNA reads TGTGCCACCAGCCCCCGCGGGCGGGCGAACACTGAAGCTTTCTTT.

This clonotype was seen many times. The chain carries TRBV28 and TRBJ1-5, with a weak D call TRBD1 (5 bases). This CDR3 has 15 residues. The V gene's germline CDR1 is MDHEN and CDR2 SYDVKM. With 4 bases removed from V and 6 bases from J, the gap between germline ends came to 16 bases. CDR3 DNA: TGTGCCAGCAGTTCCCCCGTGAGGGGTGGTCAGCCCCAGCATTTT. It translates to CASSSPVRGGQPQHF.

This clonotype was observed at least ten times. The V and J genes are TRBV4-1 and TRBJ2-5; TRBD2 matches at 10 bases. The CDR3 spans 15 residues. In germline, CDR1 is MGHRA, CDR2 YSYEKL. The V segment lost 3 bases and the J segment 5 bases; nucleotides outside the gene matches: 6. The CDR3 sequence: CASSHALAGEETQYF. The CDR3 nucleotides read TGCGCCAGCAGCCATGCCCTAGCGGGAGAGGAGACCCAGTACTTC.

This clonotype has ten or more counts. The chain's CDR3 is CASRTLGLETQYF. CDR3 coding DNA: TGTGCCAGCAGAACACTAGGCTTAGAGACCCAGTACTTC. The chain uses TRBV6-1 and TRBJ2-5, with a possible D match to TRBD2 (5 bases). The CDR3 is 13 residues long. Per the germline V gene, CDR1 is MNHNS and CDR2 is SASEGT. The V and J ends lost 6 bases and 4 bases respectively, with 12 bases between them.

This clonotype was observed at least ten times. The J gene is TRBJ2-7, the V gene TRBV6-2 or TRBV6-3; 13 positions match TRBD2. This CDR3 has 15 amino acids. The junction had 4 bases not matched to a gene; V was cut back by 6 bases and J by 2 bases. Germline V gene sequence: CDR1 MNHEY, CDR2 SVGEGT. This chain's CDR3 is CASRPGTSGAYEQYF. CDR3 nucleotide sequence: TGTGCCAGCAGACCCGGGACTAGCGGGGCCTACGAGCAGTACTTC.

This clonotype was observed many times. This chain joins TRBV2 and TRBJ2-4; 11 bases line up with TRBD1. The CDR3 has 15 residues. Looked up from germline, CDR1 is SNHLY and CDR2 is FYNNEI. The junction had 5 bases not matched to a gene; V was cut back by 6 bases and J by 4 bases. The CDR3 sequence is CASSLDRGLKNIQYF. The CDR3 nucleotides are TGTGCCAGCAGCTTGGACAGGGGGCTAAAAAACATTCAGTACTTC. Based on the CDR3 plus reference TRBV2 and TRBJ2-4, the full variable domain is EPEVTQTPSHQVTQMGQEVILRCVPISNHLYFYWYRQILGQKVEFLVSFYNNEISEKSEIFDDQFSVERPDGSNFTLKIRSTKLEDSAMYFCASSLDRGLKNIQYFGAGTRLSVL.

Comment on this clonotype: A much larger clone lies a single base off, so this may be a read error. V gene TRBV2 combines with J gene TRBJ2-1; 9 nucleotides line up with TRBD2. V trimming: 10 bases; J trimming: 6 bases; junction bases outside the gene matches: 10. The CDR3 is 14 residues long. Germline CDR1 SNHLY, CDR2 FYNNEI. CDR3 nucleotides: TGTGCCAACTTTCTAGCGGGAATGTTCAATGAGCAGTTCTTC. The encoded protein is CANFLAGMFNEQFF.

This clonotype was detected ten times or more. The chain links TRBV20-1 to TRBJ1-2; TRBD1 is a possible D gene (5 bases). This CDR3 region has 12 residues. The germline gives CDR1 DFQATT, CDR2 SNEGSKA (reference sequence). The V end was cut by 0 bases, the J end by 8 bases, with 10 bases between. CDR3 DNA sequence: TGCAGTGCTAGAGAAGGGGCGCGGGGCTACACCTTC. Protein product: CSAREGARGYTF.

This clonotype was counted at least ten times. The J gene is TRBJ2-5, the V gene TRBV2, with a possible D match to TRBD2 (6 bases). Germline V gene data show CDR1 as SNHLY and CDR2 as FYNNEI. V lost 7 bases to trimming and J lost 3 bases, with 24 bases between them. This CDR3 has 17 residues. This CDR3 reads CASTHLEGPRPEETQYF. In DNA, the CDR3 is TGTGCCAGCACCCACTTGGAGGGGCCGAGGCCCGAAGAGACCCAGTACTTC.

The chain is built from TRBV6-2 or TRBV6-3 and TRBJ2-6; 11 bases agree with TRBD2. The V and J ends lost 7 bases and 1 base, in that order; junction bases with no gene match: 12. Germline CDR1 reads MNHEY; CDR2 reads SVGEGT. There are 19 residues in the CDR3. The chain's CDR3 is CASTPRQGLAVSGANVLTF. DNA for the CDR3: TGTGCCAGCACCCCCCGACAGGGACTAGCGGTGTCTGGGGCCAACGTCCTGACTTTC.

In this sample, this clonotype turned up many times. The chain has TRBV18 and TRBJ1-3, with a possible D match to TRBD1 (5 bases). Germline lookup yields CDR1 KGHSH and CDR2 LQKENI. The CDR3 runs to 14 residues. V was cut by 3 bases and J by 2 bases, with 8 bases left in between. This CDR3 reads CASSPDKPGNTIYF. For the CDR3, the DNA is TGTGCCAGCTCACCGGACAAACCTGGAAACACCATATATTTT.

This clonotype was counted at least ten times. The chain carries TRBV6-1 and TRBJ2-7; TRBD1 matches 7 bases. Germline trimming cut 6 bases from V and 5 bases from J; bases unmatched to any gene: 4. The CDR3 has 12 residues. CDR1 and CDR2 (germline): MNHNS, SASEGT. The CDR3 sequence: CASSLTGDEQYF. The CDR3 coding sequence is TGTGCCAGCAGCCTCACAGGGGACGAGCAGTACTTC.

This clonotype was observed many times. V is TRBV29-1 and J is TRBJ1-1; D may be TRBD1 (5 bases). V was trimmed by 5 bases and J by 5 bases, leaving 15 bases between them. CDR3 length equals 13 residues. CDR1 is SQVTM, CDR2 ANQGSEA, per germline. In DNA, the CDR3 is TGCAGCGTTACCTCAGGGAGTGGGACTGAAGCTTTCTTT. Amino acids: CSVTSGSGTEAFF.

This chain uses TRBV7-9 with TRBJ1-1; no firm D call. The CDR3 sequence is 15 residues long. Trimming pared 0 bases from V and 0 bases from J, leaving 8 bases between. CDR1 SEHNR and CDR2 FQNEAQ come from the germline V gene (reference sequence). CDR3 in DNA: TGTGCCAGCAGCTTAGCGTCCTACATGAACACTGAAGCTTTCTTT. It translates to CASSLASYMNTEAFF.

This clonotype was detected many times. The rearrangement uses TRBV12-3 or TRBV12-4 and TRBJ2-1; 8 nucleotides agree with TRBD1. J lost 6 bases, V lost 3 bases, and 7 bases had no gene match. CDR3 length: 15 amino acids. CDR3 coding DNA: TGTGCCAGCAGTTTTTCCCGGGACAGGTCCAATGAGCAGTTCTTC. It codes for CASSFSRDRSNEQFF.

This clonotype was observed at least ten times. In nucleotides, the CDR3 is TGTGCCAGCAGCCCTGGGGCGGGCGTCCGGGTCTGGACTGAAGCTTTCTTT. Translation gives CASSPGAGVRVWTEAFF. The genes are TRBV9 and TRBJ1-1; D perhaps matches TRBD1 (5 bases). There are 17 residues in the CDR3. CDR1 SGDLS and CDR2 YYNGEE come from the germline V gene. The germline V and J ends were trimmed by 4 bases and 5 bases, with 24 bases remaining between them.

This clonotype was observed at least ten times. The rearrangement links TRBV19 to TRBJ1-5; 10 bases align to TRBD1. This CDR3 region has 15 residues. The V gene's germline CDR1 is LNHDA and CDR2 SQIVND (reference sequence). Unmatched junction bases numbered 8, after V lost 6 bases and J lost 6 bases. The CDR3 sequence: CASSPEGTGVQPQHF. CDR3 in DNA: TGTGCCAGTAGCCCCGAGGGGACAGGGGTTCAGCCCCAGCATTTT.

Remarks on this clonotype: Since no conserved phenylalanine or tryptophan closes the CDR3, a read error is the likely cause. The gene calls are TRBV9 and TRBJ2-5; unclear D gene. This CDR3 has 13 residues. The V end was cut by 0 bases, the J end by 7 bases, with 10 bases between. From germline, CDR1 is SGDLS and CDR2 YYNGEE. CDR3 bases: TGTGCCAGCAGCGTAGGTAGAGAACGGACCCAGTACCTC. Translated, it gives CASSVGRERTQYL.

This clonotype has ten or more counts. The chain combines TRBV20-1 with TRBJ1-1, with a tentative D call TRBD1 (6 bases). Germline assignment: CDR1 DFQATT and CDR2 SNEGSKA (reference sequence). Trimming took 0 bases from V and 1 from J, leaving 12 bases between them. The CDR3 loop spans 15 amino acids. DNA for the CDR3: TGCAGTGCTAGAGAACGGCGGGGGCCGAACACTGAAGCTTTCTTT. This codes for CSARERRGPNTEAFF.

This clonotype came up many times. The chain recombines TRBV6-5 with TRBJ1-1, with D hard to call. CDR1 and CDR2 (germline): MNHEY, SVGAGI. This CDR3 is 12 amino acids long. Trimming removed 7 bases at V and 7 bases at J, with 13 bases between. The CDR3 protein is CASKQTKNEAFF. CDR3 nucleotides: TGTGCCAGCAAACAAACCAAGAATGAAGCTTTCTTT.

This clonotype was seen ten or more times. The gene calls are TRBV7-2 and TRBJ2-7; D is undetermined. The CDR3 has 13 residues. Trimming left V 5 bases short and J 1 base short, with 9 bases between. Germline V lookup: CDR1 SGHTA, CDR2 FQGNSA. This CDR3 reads CASSPTRSYEQYF. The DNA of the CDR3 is TGTGCCAGCAGCCCGACCAGGTCCTACGAGCAGTACTTC.

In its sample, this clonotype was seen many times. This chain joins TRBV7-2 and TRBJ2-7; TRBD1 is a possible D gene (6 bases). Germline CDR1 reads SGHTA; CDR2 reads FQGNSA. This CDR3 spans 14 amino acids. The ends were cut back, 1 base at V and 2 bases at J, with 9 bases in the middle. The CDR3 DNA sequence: TGTGCCAGCAGCTTAGGGACAGTCGCCTACGAGCAGTACTTC. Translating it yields CASSLGTVAYEQYF.

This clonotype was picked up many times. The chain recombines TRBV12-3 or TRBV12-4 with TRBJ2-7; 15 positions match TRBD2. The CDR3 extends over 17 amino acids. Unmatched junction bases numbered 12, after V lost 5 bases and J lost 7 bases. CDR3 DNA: TGTGCCAGCAGTCAGGGACTAGCGGGAGGAAACGGTGGTGAGCAGTACTTC. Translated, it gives CASSQGLAGGNGGEQYF.

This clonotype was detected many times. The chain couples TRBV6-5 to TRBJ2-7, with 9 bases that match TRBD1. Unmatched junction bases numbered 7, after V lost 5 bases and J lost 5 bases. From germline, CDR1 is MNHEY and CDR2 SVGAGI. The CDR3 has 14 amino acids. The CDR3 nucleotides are TGTGCCAGCAGTCCCCGGGACAGGGTACACGAGCAGTACTTC. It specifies CASSPRDRVHEQYF.

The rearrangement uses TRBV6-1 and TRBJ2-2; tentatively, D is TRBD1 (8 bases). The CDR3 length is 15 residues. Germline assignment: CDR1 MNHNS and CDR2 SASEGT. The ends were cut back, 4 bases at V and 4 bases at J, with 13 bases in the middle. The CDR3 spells CASSADREGTGELFF. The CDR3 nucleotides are TGTGCCAGCAGTGCGGACAGGGAGGGCACCGGGGAGCTGTTTTTT.

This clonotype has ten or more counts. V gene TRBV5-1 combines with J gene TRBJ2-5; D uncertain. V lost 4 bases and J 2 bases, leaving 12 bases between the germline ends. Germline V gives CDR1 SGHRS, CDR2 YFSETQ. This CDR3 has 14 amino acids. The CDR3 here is CASSGKTVQETQYF. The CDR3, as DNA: TGCGCCAGCAGCGGGAAGACGGTTCAAGAGACCCAGTACTTC.

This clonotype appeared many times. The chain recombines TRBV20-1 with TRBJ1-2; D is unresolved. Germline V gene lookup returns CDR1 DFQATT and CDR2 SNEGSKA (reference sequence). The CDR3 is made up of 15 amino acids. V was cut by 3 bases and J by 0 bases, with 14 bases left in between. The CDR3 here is CSASLQELANYGYTF. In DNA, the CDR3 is TGCAGTGCTAGCCTGCAGGAACTAGCTAACTATGGCTACACCTTC.

The CDR3 DNA is TGTGCCAGTAGTAGACAGGGGGCGCTCGGGGAGCTGTTTTTT. Residues: CASSRQGALGELFF. V is TRBV19 and J is TRBJ2-2, with 10 nucleotides matching TRBD1. The V gene's germline CDR1 is LNHDA and CDR2 SQIVND (reference sequence). V shed 4 bases, J shed 7 bases, and the junction held 3 bases outside the gene matches. CDR3 length equals 14 residues. Together with reference TRBV19 and TRBJ2-2, the CDR3 gives the full variable domain: DGGITQSPKYLFRKEGQNVTLSCEQNLNHDAMYWYRQDPGQGLRLIYYSQIVNDFQKGDIAEGYSVSREKKESFPLTVTSAQKNPTAFYLCASSRQGALGELFFGEGSRLTVL.